A single T cell receptor beta chain is shown here with its context. This entry comes from a study of Graves' ophthalmopathy and Graves' hyperthyroidism. Overall study context: The authors defined stable hyperthyroidism as no ophthalmopathy within 18 months of follow-up.

TCR beta CDR3 regions were amplified from RNA transcripts. The first-round RT-PCR employed HTBI primers together with the Qiagen OneStep RT-PCR kit. A multiplex PCR was then performed as the second round. TCRdb used MiXCR to reprocess the multiplex PCR reads, holding one entry per CDR3 protein. The table has 580,000 or so distinct CDR3 sequences, 35% to 45% seen once; the top ten hold around 4%. The CDR3 sequence is 13 residues long. Germline values: CDR1 SGHRS, CDR2 YFSETQ. The sample was peripheral blood or thyroid tissue (not recorded which). J is TRBJ2-7 and V is TRBV5-1, with unresolved D. The J call may be in error: the DNA end matches TRBJ2-1 better. This clonotype was obtained from an adult man with Graves' hyperthyroidism. The CDR3 reads CASSLGWDNEQFF. The CDR3 nucleotides read TGCGCCAGCAGCTTGGGTTGGGACAATGAGCAGTTCTTC.